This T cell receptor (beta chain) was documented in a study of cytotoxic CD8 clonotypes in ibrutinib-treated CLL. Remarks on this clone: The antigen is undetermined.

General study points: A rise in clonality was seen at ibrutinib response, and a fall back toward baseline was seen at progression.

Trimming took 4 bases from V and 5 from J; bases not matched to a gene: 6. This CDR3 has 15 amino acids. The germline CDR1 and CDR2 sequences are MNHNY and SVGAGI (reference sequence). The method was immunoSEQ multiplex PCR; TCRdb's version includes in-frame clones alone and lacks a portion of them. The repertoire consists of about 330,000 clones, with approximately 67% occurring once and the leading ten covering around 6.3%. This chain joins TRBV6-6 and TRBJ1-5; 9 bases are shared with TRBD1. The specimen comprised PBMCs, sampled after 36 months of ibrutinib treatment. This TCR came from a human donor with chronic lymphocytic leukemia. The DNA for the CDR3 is TGTGCCAGCAGTTCCCTTCACAGGGGGCATCAGCCCCAGCATTTT. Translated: CASSSLHRGHQPQHF.